This is a list of T cell receptor beta chains from one sample in a study of blood T cell repertoires in COVID-19. Clones were read by immunoSEQ multiplex PCR, and TCRdb kept only the in-frame ones, dropping some. This table holds 35,000 to 50,000 clones, about 70% found once. The specimen sequenced was peripheral blood. Receptors were obtained from an elderly man with acute or convalescent COVID-19. Each CDR3 is given without its conserved first and last residue.

J gene,V gene,CDR3 protein
TRBJ2-3,TRBV28,ASTNRGRTDTQY
TRBJ1-2,TRBV28,ASSLGGQGAIGYT
TRBJ2-3,TRBV7-2,ASSWGLAGGGEDTQY
TRBJ1-4,TRBV9,ASSRGTATNEKLF
TRBJ2-7,TRBV28,ASSTGSVEQY
TRBJ2-2,TRBV25-1,ASSETGANTGELF
TRBJ2-7,TRBV24-1,ATSEGTSGRYEQY
TRBJ1-3,TRBV6-5,ASSYGGQGNTIY
TRBJ2-3,TRBV4-3,ASSQASFTSTDTQY
TRBJ1-2,TRBV11-2,ASSPIRRLSNYGYT
TRBJ2-7,TRBV11-2,ASSLGAGTAYEQY